The clone carrying this TCR beta chain was detected ten times or more. This entry is derived from a study of Graves' ophthalmopathy and Graves' hyperthyroidism. Participants with hyperthyroidism, aged 18 to 65, were newly diagnosed with under 2 months' duration. From fresh peripheral blood, 8.5 to 10 ml in volume, the PBMCs were obtained. The study amplified TCR beta CDR3 regions using RNA transcripts. First-round RT-PCR relied on HTBI primers, and a second-round multiplex PCR came next. TCRdb reanalysed the multiplex PCR reads using MiXCR and keeps one entry per CDR3 protein. The table has 680,000 or so distinct CDR3 sequences, 22% seen once; the top ten hold 7.1%. This TCR was recovered from a woman younger than 35 with stable Graves' hyperthyroidism. Some clones in this sample may be carry-over from other donors' samples. The specimen was peripheral blood.

The DNA of the CDR3 is TGTGCCAGCAGTTTAACGGGGAAAGCTTACTCTGGGGCCAACGTCCTGACTTTC. It yields the protein CASSLTGKAYSGANVLTF. The V call is TRBV27, the J call TRBJ2-6; D is possibly TRBD2 (5 bases). Deletions cut 2 bases from V and 0 bases from J, with 14 bases between. This CDR3 is 18 amino acids long. Germline V gives CDR1 MNHEY, CDR2 SMNVEV (reference sequence).